Shown below are 20 T cell receptor beta chains from a single sample sequenced in a study of radiation and T cells in renal cell carcinoma. Method: immunoSEQ multiplex PCR; TCRdb's copy keeps in-frame clones and lacks some. The sample lists just under 150,000 clones; 86% were seen once. Regarding time point: blood 4 weeks post-SBRT, at nephrectomy. Noted treatment: 15 Gy SBRT to primary tumor, nephrectomy 4 weeks later. Sequences were derived from blood, sampled from a patient whose treatment included radiotherapy and nephrectomy. The receptors stem from a woman in her forties or fifties with renal cell carcinoma.

The chain combines TRBV6-5 with TRBJ1-5, with D maybe TRBD1 (6 bases). Trimming removed 3 bases at V and 6 bases at J, with 9 bases between. Germline-derived CDR1 and CDR2 are MNHEY and SVGAGI. CDR3 length equals 13 residues. The CDR3 DNA is TGTGCCAGCAGTTATACAGGGAGTCAGCCCCAGCATTTT. This sequence encodes CASSYTGSQPQHF.

This chain connects TRBV28 to TRBJ2-1; 10 bases are shared with TRBD2. The J segment lost 4 bases and the V segment lost 1 base, leaving 7 bases of the junction unmatched. CDR1 is MDHEN, CDR2 SYDVKM, per germline. The CDR3 length is 17 residues. CDR3 bases: TGTGCCAGCAGTTTATTCACGGGACTAGCGATGTACAATGAGCAGTTCTTC. This encodes CASSLFTGLAMYNEQFF.

V and J are TRBV5-6 and TRBJ2-7, with 8 bases fitting TRBD1. The CDR3 totals 15 residues. J was trimmed by 7 bases and V by 4 bases; bases with no gene match: 13. CDR1 is SGHDT and CDR2 is YYEEEE in the germline V gene. DNA for the CDR3: TGTGCCAGCAGCACGGGGACAGGTCAAACCCGGGAGCAGTACTTC. It is translated as CASSTGTGQTREQYF.

J is TRBJ2-2 and V is TRBV19; D remains ambiguous. This CDR3 is 14 amino acids long. Per the germline V gene, CDR1 is LNHDA and CDR2 is SQIVND (reference sequence). Between the trimmed V and J ends, which lost 3 bases and 0 bases, there was a span of 5 bases. The CDR3 coding sequence is TGTGCCAGTAGTATTACGGCGAACACCGGGGAGCTGTTTTTT. Translated: CASSITANTGELFF.

The chain carries TRBV18 and TRBJ2-5; 10 positions agree with TRBD1. J gave up 2 bases and V 4 bases, and 4 bases lay outside the gene matches. The CDR3 has 15 amino acids. CDR1 is KGHSH and CDR2 is LQKENI in the germline V gene. CDR3 in amino acids: CASSRDRGPQETQYF. Here the CDR3 DNA reads TGTGCCAGCTCACGAGACAGGGGGCCTCAAGAGACCCAGTACTTC.

The gene calls are TRBV7-2 and TRBJ1-1; 9 bases fit TRBD1. Germline assignment: CDR1 SGHTA and CDR2 FQGNSA. V lost 5 bases to trimming and J lost 6 bases; unmatched junction nucleotides: 4. The CDR3 has 13 residues. The CDR3 sequence: CASSQRDRAEAFF. CDR3 nucleotides: TGTGCCAGCAGCCAAAGGGACAGGGCTGAAGCTTTCTTT.

This sequence joins TRBV7-2 and TRBJ1-4, with 8 bases aligning to TRBD1. This CDR3 has 16 residues. With 4 bases clipped from V and 0 bases from J, the junction kept 4 bases outside the gene matches. Germline-derived CDR1 and CDR2 are SGHTA and FQGNSA. The CDR3 DNA is TGTGCCAGCAGCTCCGGACAGGGAACAACTAATGAAAAACTGTTTTTT. Translated: CASSSGQGTTNEKLFF. Combining the CDR3 with reference TRBV7-2 and TRBJ1-4 gives the whole variable domain GAGVSQSPSNKVTEKGKDVELRCDPISGHTALYWYRQSLGQGLEFLIYFQGNSAPDKSGLPSDRFSAERTGGSVSTLTIQRTQQEDSAVYLCASSSGQGTTNEKLFFGSGTQLSVL.

DNA of the CDR3: TGTGCCAGCAGTCTCACAGGTAGCACAGATACGCAGTATTTT. It translates to CASSLTGSTDTQYF. The gene calls are TRBV6-5 and TRBJ2-3; TRBD1 might be the D (5 bases). Germline V gives CDR1 MNHEY, CDR2 SVGAGI. V lost 5 bases and J 0 bases, leaving 9 bases between the germline ends. This CDR3 is 14 amino acids long.

The rearrangement joins TRBV2 to TRBJ1-6; D ambiguous. Looked up from germline, CDR1 is SNHLY and CDR2 is FYNNEI. Trimming took off 11 bases at V and 0 bases at J, with 14 bases between the two ends. There are 15 residues in the CDR3. CDR3 region: CARTSRDSYNSPLHF. CDR3 in DNA: TGTGCCCGCACGAGCCGAGACTCCTATAATTCACCCCTCCACTTT.

The chain links TRBV25-1 to TRBJ2-3, with D hard to call. Germline CDR1 MGHDK, CDR2 SYGVNS. V shed 3 bases and J shed 4 bases, with 20 bases lying between them. CDR3 length: 17 residues. The CDR3 DNA reads TGTGCCAGCAGTGACGCTGCCACAGTCCGACGATCAGATACGCAGTATTTT. Translating gives CASSDAATVRRSDTQYF.

V and J are TRBV7-6 and TRBJ2-7; 16 nucleotides align to TRBD2. V shed 4 bases, J shed 5 bases, and the junction held 5 bases outside the gene matches. The CDR3 runs to 16 residues. From germline, CDR1 is SGHVS and CDR2 FNYEAQ. CDR3 DNA: TGTGCCAGCAGCTCGGGACTAGCGGGAGGGGGACACGAGCAGTACTTC. Its protein is CASSSGLAGGGHEQYF. Drawing the rest from reference TRBV7-6 and TRBJ2-7, the complete variable domain is GAGVSQSPRYKVTKRGQDVALRCDPISGHVSLYWYRQALGQGPEFLTYFNYEAQQDKSGLPNDRFSAERPEGSISTLTIQRTEQRDSAMYRCASSSGLAGGGHEQYFGPGTRLTVT.

This chain joins TRBV28 and TRBJ2-7; 9 bases align to TRBD2. Germline assignment: CDR1 MDHEN and CDR2 SYDVKM. Losses at the gene ends were 6 bases for V and 3 bases for J; bases not matched to a gene: 3. There are 13 residues in the CDR3. CDR3: CASRASGNYEQYF. The CDR3, as DNA: TGTGCCAGCAGGGCTAGCGGGAACTACGAGCAGTACTTC.

This chain joins TRBV2 and TRBJ2-3; D gene unclear. V shed 4 bases and J shed 6 bases, with 8 bases lying between them. This CDR3 is built from 12 residues. Germline V gene sequence: CDR1 SNHLY, CDR2 FYNNEI. DNA for the CDR3: TGTGCCAGCAGTGCCCCTCGGGATACGCAGTATTTT. As protein: CASSAPRDTQYF.

The table lists this clone with a few counts. V usage is TRBV16 and J usage is TRBJ1-1, with TRBD1 as a possible D gene (6 bases). Germline V lookup: CDR1 KGHSY, CDR2 FQNENV. The V gene lost 5 bases and the J gene lost 1 base, with 14 bases spanning the gap. CDR3 length equals 15 residues. CDR3 residues: CASSSRGRGNTEAFF. The CDR3 DNA reads TGTGCCAGCAGCTCCCGGGGCAGGGGGAACACTGAAGCTTTCTTT.

This clone was picked up one time. The chain has TRBV28 and TRBJ1-6; 8 bases match TRBD1. This CDR3 has 16 amino acids. V trimming: 2 bases; J trimming: 6 bases; junction bases outside the gene matches: 6. CDR1 is MDHEN, CDR2 SYDVKM, per germline. CDR3 DNA: TGTGCCAGCAGTTTAGGTACAGGGGGGCTTAATTCACCCCTCCACTTT. Amino acids: CASSLGTGGLNSPLHF.

CDR3 amino acids: CASSFWDTNSPLHF. Here the CDR3 DNA reads TGTGCCAGCAGTTTCTGGGACACCAATTCACCCCTCCACTTT. The chain links TRBV28 to TRBJ1-6; perhaps TRBD1 as D (6 bases). The CDR3 is 14 residues long. Germline-derived CDR1 and CDR2 are MDHEN and SYDVKM. V was pared by 3 bases and J by 7 bases, with 10 bases between.

This clone was counted a single time. The CDR3 nucleotides read TGCGCCGGGACTCAAAGCGGTACTAGCACAGATACGCAGTATTTT. Its protein is CAGTQSGTSTDTQYF. The chain couples TRBV5-1 to TRBJ2-3, with a tentative D call TRBD2 (6 bases). From germline, CDR1 is SGHRS and CDR2 YFSETQ. Deletions cut 10 bases from V and 0 bases from J, with 18 bases between. The CDR3 runs 15 residues.

DNA of the CDR3: TGTGCCAGTAGTATAGCTGGGAACAGGGCGCACACCGGGGAGCTGTTTTTT. As protein: CASSIAGNRAHTGELFF. This chain connects TRBV19 to TRBJ2-2; maybe TRBD1 (6 bases). V dropped 1 base and J dropped 3 bases, with 15 bases sitting between them. The CDR3 is 17 residues long. Germline values: CDR1 LNHDA, CDR2 SQIVND (reference sequence).

The chain employs TRBV25-1 and TRBJ1-1; TRBD1 matches at 10 bases. Trimming at V came to 3 bases and at J to 4 bases, leaving 8 bases not matched to a gene. The CDR3 totals 16 residues. Germline V lookup: CDR1 MGHDK, CDR2 SYGVNS. CDR3 DNA sequence: TGTGCCAGCAGTGATTACCCGGGACAGGGGAGCACTGAAGCTTTCTTT. It yields the protein CASSDYPGQGSTEAFF.

This rearrangement joins TRBV28 to TRBJ2-7, with TRBD2 as a possible D gene (6 bases). CDR1 is MDHEN, CDR2 SYDVKM, per germline. The CDR3 consists of 14 residues. Trimming removed 9 bases at V and 6 bases at J, with 21 bases between. The CDR3 sequence is CASTSISGASEQYF. Written as DNA, the CDR3 is TGTGCCAGTACTTCTATTTCGGGAGCCTCCGAGCAGTACTTC.